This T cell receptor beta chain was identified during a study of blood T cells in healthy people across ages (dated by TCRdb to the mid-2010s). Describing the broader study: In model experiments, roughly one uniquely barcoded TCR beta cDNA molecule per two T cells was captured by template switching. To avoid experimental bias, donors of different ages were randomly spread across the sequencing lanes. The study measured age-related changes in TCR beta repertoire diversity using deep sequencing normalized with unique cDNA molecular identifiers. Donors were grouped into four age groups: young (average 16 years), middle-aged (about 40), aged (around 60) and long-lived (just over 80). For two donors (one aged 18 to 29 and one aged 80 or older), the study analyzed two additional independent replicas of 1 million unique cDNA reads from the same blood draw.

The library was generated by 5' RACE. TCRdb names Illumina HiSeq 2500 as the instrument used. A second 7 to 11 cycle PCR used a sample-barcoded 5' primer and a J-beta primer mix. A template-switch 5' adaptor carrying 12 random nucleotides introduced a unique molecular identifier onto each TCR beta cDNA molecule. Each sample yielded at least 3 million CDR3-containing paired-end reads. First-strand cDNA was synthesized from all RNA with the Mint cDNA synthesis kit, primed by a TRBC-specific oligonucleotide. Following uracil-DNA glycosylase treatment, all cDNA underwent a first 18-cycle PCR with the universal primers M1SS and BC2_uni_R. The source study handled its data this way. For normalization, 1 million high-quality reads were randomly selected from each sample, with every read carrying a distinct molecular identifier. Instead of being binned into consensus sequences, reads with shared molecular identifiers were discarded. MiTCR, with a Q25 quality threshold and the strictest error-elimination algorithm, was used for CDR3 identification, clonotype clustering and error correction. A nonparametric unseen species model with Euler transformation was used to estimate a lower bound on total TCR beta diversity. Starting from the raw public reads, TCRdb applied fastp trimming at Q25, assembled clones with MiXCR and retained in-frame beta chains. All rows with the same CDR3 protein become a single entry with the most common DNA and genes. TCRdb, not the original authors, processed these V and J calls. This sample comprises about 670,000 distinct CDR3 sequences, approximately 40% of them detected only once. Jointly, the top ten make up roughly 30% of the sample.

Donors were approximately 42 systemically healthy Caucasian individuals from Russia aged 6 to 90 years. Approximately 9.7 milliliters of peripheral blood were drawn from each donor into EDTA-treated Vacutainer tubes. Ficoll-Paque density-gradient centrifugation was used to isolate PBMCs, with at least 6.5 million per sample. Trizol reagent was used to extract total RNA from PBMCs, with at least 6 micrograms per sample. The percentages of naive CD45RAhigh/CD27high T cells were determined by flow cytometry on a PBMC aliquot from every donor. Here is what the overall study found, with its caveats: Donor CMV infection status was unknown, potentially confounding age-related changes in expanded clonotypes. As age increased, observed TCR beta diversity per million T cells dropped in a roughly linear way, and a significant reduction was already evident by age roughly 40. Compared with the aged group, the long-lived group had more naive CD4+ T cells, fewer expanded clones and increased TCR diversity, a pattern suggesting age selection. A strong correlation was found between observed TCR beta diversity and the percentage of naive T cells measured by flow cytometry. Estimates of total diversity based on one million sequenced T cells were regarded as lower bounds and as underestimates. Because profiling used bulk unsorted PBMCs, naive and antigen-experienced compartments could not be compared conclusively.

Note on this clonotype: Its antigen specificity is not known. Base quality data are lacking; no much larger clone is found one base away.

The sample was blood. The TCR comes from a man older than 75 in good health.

The nucleotide sequence is TGTGCCTGGGGGATTTCCCTAGCGGACGTAGGTGCAGATACGCAGTATTTT. Its amino acids are CAWGISLADVGADTQYF. This chain joins TRBV30 to TRBJ2-3; TRBD2 agrees with 7 junctional bases. The germline V gene (reference sequence) yields GTSNPN for CDR1 and SVGIG for CDR2. Trimmed from V: 5 bases; trimmed from J: 4 bases; junction bases lacking a gene match: 18. The CDR3 spans 17 residues, from the cysteine through the phenylalanine. Only CDR3 DNA is held: 51 bases, read in frame from base 1.